The table lists the clone carrying this T cell receptor (beta chain) with many counts. Its antigen is unknown. The source of the sample is a study of naive and memory T cell subsets. V lost 1 base and J lost 2, with 8 bases in between. The CDR3 runs 15 residues. Germline V gives CDR1 SGHNT, CDR2 YENEEA. An equimolar mix of two oligonucleotides served as the beta constant-region primer for TRBC1 and TRBC2. TCRdb reprocessed the UMI-ligation and nested PCR reads via MiXCR and lists one record per CDR3 protein. The sample yields tens of thousands of distinct CDR3 sequences, 10% to 15% seen once. Study results and limitations: Over 95% of naive TCR sequences appeared only once after error correction, unlike memory subsets.

The chain carries TRBV11-3 and TRBJ2-2; D is uncertain. This receptor was taken from a human donor in good health. Sequenced material: effector memory CD4+ T cells from blood. The subset here: effector memory, CD45RA- CD27-. The CDR3 bases are TGTGCCAGCAGCTTAGGTTTATCCAACACCGGGGAGCTGTTTTTT. It translates to CASSLGLSNTGELFF.